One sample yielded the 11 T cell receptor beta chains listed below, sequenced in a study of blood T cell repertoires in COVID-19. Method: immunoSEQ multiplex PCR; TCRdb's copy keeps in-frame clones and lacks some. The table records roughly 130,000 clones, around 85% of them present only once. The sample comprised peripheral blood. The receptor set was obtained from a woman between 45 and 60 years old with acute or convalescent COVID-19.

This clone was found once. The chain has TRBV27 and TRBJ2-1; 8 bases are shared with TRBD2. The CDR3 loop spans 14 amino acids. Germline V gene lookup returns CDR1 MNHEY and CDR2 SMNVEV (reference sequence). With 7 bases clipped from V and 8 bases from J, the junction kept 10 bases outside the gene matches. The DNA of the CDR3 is TGTGCCAGCAAGGGTGGGACTAGTTTTGATGAGCAGTTCTTC. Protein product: CASKGGTSFDEQFF.

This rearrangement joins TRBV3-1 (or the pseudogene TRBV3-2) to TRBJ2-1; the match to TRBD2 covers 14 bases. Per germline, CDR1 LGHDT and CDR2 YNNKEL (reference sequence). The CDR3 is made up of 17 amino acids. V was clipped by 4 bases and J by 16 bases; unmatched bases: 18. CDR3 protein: CASSPFGTSGGRILSFF. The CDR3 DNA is TGTGCCAGCAGCCCCTTTGGGACTAGCGGGGGACGTATTTTATCCTTCTTC.

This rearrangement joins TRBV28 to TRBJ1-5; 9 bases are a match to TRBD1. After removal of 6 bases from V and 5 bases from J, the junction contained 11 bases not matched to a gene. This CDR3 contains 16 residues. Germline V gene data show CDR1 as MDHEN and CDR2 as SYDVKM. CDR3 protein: CASRRNRDRVDQPQHF. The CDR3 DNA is TGTGCCAGCAGACGGAACCGGGACAGGGTAGATCAGCCCCAGCATTTT.

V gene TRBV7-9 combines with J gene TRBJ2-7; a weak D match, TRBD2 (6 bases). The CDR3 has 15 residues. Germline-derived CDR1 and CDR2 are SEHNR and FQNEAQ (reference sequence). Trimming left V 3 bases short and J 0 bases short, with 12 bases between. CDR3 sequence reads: CASSFTGESSYEQYF. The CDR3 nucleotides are TGTGCCAGCAGCTTTACGGGGGAGAGCTCCTACGAGCAGTACTTC.

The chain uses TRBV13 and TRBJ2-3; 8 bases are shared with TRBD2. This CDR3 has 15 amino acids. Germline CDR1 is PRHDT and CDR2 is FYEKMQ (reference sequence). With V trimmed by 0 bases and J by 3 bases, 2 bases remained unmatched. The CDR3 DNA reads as TGTGCCAGCAGCTTAGGTTCGGGGGGGACAGATACGCAGTATTTT. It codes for CASSLGSGGTDTQYF.

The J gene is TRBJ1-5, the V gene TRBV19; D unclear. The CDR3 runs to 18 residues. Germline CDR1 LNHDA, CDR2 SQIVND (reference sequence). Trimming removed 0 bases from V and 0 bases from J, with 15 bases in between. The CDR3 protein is CASSIDFWQEYSNQPQHF. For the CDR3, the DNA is TGTGCCAGTAGTATAGATTTTTGGCAGGAATATAGCAATCAGCCCCAGCATTTT. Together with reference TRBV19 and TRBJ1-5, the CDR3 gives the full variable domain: DGGITQSPKYLFRKEGQNVTLSCEQNLNHDAMYWYRQDPGQGLRLIYYSQIVNDFQKGDIAEGYSVSREKKESFPLTVTSAQKNPTAFYLCASSIDFWQEYSNQPQHFGDGTRLSIL.

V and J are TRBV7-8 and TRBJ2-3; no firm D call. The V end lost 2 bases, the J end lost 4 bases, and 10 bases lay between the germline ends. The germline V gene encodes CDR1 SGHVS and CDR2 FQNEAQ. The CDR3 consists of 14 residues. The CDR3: CASSLLASSDTQYF. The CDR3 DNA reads TGTGCCAGCAGCTTACTCGCTAGTTCAGATACGCAGTATTTT. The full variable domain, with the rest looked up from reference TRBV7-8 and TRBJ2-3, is GAGVSQSPRYKVAKRGQDVALRCDPISGHVSLFWYQQALGQGPEFLTYFQNEAQLDKSGLPSDRFFAERPEGSVSTLKIQRTQQEDSAVYLCASSLLASSDTQYFGPGTRLTVL.

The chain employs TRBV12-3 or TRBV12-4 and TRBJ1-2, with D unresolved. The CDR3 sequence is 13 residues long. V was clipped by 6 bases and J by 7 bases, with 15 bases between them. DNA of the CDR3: TGTGCCAGCAGACGACGGGAAATCGGTGGCTACACCTTC. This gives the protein CASRRREIGGYTF.

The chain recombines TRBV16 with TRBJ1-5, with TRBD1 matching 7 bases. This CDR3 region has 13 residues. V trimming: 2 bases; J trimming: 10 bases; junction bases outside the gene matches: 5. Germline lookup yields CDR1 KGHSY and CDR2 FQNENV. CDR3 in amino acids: CASSQNNRGPQHF. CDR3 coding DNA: TGTGCCAGCAGCCAAAACAACAGGGGTCCCCAGCATTTT.

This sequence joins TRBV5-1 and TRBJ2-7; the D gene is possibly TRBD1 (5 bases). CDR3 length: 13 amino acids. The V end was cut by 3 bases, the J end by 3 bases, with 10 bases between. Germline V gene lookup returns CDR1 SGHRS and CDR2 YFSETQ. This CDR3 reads CASSSTQGYEQYF. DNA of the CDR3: TGCGCCAGCAGCTCCACGCAGGGCTACGAGCAGTACTTC.

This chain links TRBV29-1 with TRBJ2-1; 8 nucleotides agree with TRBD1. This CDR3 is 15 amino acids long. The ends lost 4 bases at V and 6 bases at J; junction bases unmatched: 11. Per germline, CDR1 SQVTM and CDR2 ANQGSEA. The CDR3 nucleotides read TGCAGCGTTGCTCAGGGGGCAGGTCAAGTCAATGAGCAGTTCTTC. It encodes CSVAQGAGQVNEQFF.